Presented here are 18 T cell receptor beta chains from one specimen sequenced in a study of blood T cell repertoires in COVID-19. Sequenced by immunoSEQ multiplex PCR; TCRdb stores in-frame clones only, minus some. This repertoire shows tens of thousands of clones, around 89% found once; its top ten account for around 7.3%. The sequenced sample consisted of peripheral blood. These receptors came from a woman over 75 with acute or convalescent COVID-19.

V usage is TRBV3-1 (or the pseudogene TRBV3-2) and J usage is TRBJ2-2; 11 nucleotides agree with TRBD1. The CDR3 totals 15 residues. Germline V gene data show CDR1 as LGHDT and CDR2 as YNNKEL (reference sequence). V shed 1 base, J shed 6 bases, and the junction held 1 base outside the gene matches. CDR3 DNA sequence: TGTGCCAGCAGCCAAGGGACAGGGGGCTCCGGGGAGCTGTTTTTT. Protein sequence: CASSQGTGGSGELFF.

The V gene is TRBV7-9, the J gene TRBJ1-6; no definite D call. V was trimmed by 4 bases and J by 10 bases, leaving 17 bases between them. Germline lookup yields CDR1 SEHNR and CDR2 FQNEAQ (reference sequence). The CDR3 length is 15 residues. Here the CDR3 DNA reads TGTGCCAGCAGCTCAGGCCTACGAGCGGAATCACCCCTCCACTTT. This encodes CASSSGLRAESPLHF.

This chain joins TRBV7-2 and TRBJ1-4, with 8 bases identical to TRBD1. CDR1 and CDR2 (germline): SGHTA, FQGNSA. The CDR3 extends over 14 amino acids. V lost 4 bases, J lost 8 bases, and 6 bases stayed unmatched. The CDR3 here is CASSSPGTGEKLFF. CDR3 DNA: TGTGCCAGCAGCTCCCCCGGGACAGGCGAAAAACTGTTTTTT.

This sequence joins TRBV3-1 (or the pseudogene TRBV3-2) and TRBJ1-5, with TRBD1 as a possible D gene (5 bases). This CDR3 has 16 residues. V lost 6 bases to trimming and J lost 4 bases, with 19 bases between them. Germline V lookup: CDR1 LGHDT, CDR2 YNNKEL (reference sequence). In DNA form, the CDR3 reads TGTGCCAGCAGTCAGACGACGGGGGGAACTAATCAGCCCCAGCATTTT. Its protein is CASSQTTGGTNQPQHF.

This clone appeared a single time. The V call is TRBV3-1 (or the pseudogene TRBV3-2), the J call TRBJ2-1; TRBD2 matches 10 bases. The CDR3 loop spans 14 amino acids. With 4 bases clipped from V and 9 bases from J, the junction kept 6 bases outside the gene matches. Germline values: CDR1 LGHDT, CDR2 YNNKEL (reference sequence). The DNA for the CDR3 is TGTGCCAGCAGCCCTCAGCGGGAGGGGGGTGAGCAGTTCTTC. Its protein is CASSPQREGGEQFF.

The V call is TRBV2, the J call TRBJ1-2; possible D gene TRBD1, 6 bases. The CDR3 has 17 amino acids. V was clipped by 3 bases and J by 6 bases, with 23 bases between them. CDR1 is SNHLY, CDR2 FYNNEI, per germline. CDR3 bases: TGTGCCAGCAGTGAGGGGCCCACTCGGTCAGGGGATAATGGCTACACCTTC. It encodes CASSEGPTRSGDNGYTF.

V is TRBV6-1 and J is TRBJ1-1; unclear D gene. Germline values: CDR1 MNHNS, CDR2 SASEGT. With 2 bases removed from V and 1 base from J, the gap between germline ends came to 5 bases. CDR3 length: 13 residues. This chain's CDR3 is CASSEIKNTEAFF. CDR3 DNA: TGTGCCAGCAGTGAAATAAAGAACACTGAAGCTTTCTTT.

The CDR3 bases are TGTGCCAGCAGCAAGGACCCGGGACAAGGTAATGAAAAACTGTTTTTT. As protein: CASSKDPGQGNEKLFF. This chain connects TRBV21-1 to TRBJ1-4; TRBD1, the table's D call, lacks a check against the DNA. TRBV21-1 is a pseudogene. The CDR3 has 16 residues.

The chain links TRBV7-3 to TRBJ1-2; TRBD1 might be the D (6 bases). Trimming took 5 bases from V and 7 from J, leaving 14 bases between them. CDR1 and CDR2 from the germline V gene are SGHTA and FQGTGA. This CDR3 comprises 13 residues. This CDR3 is CASSRTGLAGYTF. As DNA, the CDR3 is TGTGCCAGCAGCCGAACAGGGCTTGCTGGCTACACCTTC.

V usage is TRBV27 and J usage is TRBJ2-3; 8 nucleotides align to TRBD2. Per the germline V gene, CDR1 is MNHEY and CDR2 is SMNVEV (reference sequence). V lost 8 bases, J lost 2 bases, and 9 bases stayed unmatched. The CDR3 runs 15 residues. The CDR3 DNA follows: TGTGCCAGCCAGAGGCAGCGGGGGCTCACAGATACGCAGTATTTT. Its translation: CASQRQRGLTDTQYF.

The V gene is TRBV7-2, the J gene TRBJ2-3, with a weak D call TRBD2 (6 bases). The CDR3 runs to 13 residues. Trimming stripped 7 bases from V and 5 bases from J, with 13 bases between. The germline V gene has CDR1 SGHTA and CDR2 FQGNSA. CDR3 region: CASKYGGRDTQYF. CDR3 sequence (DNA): TGTGCCAGCAAGTACGGGGGACGAGATACGCAGTATTTT.

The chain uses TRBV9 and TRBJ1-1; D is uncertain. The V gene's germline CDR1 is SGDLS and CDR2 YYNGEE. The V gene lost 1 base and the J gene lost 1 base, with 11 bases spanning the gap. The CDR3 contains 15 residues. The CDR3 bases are TGTGCCAGCAGCGTATCACCAGAAAGGAACACTGAAGCTTTCTTT. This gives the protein CASSVSPERNTEAFF. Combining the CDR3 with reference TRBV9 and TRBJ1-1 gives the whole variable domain DSGVTQTPKHLITATGQRVTLRCSPRSGDLSVYWYQQSLDQGLQFLIQYYNGEERAKGNILERFSAQQFPDLHSELNLSSLELGDSALYFCASSVSPERNTEAFFGQGTRLTVV.

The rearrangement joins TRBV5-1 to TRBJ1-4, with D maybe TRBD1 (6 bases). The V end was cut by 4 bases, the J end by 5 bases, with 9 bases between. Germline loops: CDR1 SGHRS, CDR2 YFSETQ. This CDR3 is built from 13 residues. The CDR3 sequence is CASSLGQNEKLFF. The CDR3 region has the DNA TGCGCCAGCAGCCTAGGACAGAATGAAAAACTGTTTTTT. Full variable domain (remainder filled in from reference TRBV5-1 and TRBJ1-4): KAGVTQTPRYLIKTRGQQVTLSCSPISGHRSVSWYQQTPGQGLQFLFEYFSETQRNKGNFPGRFSGRQFSNSRSEMNVSTLELGDSALYLCASSLGQNEKLFFGSGTQLSVL.

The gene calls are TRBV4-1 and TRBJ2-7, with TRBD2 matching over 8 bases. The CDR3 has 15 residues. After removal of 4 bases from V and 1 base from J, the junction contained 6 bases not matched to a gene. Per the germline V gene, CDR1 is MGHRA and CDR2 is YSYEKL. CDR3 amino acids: CASSPGGAQSYEQYF. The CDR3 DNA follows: TGCGCCAGCAGCCCCGGGGGGGCCCAGTCCTACGAGCAGTACTTC.

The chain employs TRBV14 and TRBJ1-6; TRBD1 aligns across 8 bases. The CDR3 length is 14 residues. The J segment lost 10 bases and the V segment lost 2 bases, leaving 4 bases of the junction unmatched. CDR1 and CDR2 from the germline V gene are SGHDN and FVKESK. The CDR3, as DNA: TGTGCCAGCAGCCAAACAGGGGGGGGCTCACCCCTCCACTTT. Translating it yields CASSQTGGGSPLHF. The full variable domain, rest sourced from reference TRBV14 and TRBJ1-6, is EAGVTQFPSHSVIEKGQTVTLRCDPISGHDNLYWYRRVMGKEIKFLLHFVKESKQDESGMPNNRFLAERTGGTYSTLKVQPAELEDSGVYFCASSQTGGGSPLHFGNGTRLTVT.

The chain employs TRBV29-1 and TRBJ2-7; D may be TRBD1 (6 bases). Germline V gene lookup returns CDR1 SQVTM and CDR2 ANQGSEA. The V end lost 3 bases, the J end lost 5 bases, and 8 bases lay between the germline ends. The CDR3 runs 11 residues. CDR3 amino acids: CSVERTDEQYF. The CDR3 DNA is TGCAGCGTTGAGAGGACAGACGAGCAGTACTTC.

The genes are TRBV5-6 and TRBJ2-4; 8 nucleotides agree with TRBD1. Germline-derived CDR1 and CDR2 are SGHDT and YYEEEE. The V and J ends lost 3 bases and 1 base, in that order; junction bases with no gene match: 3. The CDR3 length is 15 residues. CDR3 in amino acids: CASSWTGLAKNIQYF. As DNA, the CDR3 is TGTGCCAGCAGCTGGACAGGGCTTGCCAAAAACATTCAGTACTTC.

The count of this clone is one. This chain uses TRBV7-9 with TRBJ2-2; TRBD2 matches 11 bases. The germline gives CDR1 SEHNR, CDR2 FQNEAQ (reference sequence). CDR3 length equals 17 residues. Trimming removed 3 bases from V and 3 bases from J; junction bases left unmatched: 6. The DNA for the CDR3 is TGTGCCAGCAGCTTTCCCGGGACTAGCGGAGACACCGGGGAGCTGTTTTTT. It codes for CASSFPGTSGDTGELFF.